The 9 T cell receptor beta chains given below trace back to one sample, sequenced in a study of T cell repertoires in cytomegalovirus infection. Each CDR3 protein is one row after TCRdb ran MiXCR on the reads. The sample lists about half a million distinct CDR3 sequences, roughly a third occurring once. These receptors are not linked to any known antigen. Material: cultured PBMCs, obtained from culture after CMV antigen stimulation. The receptors originated from a human donor in good health (CMV status not recorded). Some clones in this sample may be carry-over from other donors' samples.

The table lists this clonotype with a few counts. J is TRBJ1-1 and V is TRBV28; unclear D gene. Germline assignment: CDR1 MDHEN and CDR2 SYDVKM. CDR3 length: 11 amino acids. V was pared by 7 bases and J by 3 bases, with 6 bases between. The CDR3 loop reads CASTEDTEAFF. In nucleotides, the CDR3 is TGTGCCAGCACAGAGGACACTGAAGCTTTCTTT.

The chain joins TRBV5-5 to TRBJ1-1; TRBD1 matches at 8 bases. Germline V gene data show CDR1 as SGHKS and CDR2 as YYEKEE (reference sequence). With 5 bases clipped from V and 1 base from J, the junction kept 7 bases outside the gene matches. The CDR3 runs 15 residues. Here the CDR3 reads CASSRPGTGNTEAFF. The CDR3 coding sequence is TGTGCCAGCAGTCGTCCCGGGACAGGGAACACTGAAGCTTTCTTT.

This chain links TRBV10-2 with TRBJ2-7, with TRBD2 matching 16 bases. Germline V CDR1 and CDR2: WSHSY, SAAADI. This CDR3 comprises 16 residues. The V gene end was trimmed by 6 bases and the J gene end by 4 bases; junction bases not matched to a gene: 6. The CDR3: CASREGTSGRGYEQYF. CDR3 DNA sequence: TGCGCCAGCAGAGAAGGGACTAGCGGGAGGGGATACGAGCAGTACTTC.

There are a few counts of this clonotype. This rearrangement joins TRBV24-1 to TRBJ2-7; TRBD2 is a possible D gene (6 bases). The germline V and J ends were trimmed by 3 bases and 2 bases, with 10 bases remaining between them. The CDR3 contains 14 residues. Germline V gene data show CDR1 as KGHDR and CDR2 as SFDVKD. The CDR3 region is CATSDPGSPYEQYF. DNA for the CDR3: TGTGCCACCAGTGATCCCGGGAGCCCCTACGAGCAGTACTTC.

This clonotype was seen only a few times. V gene TRBV28 combines with J gene TRBJ2-6, with 9 bases aligning to TRBD1. CDR1 and CDR2 (germline): MDHEN, SYDVKM. The V and J ends lost 7 bases and 0 bases, in that order; junction bases with no gene match: 10. The CDR3 runs 18 residues. The CDR3 protein is CASTGQGLQDSGANVLTF. CDR3 DNA sequence: TGTGCCAGCACCGGACAGGGGTTACAAGACTCTGGGGCCAACGTCCTGACTTTC.

The chain couples TRBV5-6 to TRBJ2-2; D possibly uses TRBD1 or TRBD2 (6 bases each). The germline gives CDR1 SGHDT, CDR2 YYEEEE. The CDR3 covers 16 residues. The V gene lost 4 bases and the J gene lost 2 bases, with 15 bases spanning the gap. The CDR3, as DNA: TGTGCCAGCAGCATTGGGGGGCAGACTAACACCGGGGAGCTGTTTTTT. Translated: CASSIGGQTNTGELFF. Full variable domain (outside the CDR3, taken from reference TRBV5-6 and TRBJ2-2): DAGVTQSPTHLIKTRGQQVTLRCSPKSGHDTVSWYQQALGQGPQFIFQYYEEEERQRGNFPDRFSGHQFPNYSSELNVNALLLGDSALYLCASSIGGQTNTGELFFGEGSRLTVL.

The V call is TRBV6-1, the J call TRBJ2-1; tentatively, D is TRBD2 (6 bases). CDR1 and CDR2 (germline): MNHNS, SASEGT. This CDR3 has 16 amino acids. Trimming removed 5 bases at V and 5 bases at J, with 19 bases between. CDR3 sequence reads: CASSFQRGLSNNEQFF. CDR3 sequence (DNA): TGTGCCAGCAGTTTCCAGAGGGGACTTAGCAACAATGAGCAGTTCTTC.

The genes are TRBV12-5 and TRBJ1-4; unclear D gene. The CDR3 spans 15 residues. Germline CDR1 LGHNT, CDR2 FRNRAP. Trimming cost V 6 bases and J 8 bases, with 19 bases left between them. The chain's CDR3 is CASGAGGGGWEKLFF. The CDR3 DNA is TGTGCTAGTGGCGCCGGAGGAGGCGGTTGGGAAAAACTGTTTTTT.

The chain carries TRBV7-8 and TRBJ1-5, with D tentatively TRBD1 (5 bases). V was shortened by 5 bases and J by 2 bases, with 13 bases between the two germline ends. The germline CDR1 and CDR2 sequences are SGHVS and FQNEAQ. The CDR3 has 15 residues. The CDR3 loop is CASSPTTGGNQPQHF. As DNA, the CDR3 is TGTGCCAGCAGCCCAACCACAGGCGGCAATCAGCCCCAGCATTTT.